The rows below give T cell receptor beta chains drawn from one sample of a study of blood T cell repertoires in COVID-19. Produced via immunoSEQ multiplex PCR; TCRdb's table is partial and in-frame only. The table includes roughly 320,000 clones, about 90% detected once. The sequenced material came from peripheral blood. Receptor source: a woman aged 30 to 39 with COVID-19, enrolled during active disease. The CDR3 runs from the conserved cysteine through the conserved F or W. Where a row states a size, it is once, few, many or the class of an expanded clone; other rows omit it.

clone_size | v_call | cdr3_aa
NA | TRBV5-6 | CASSLSSGQGPYGYTF
NA | TRBV24-1 | CATSDPFGTGHFF
few | TRBV10-3 | CAISPRGTEAFF
once | TRBV19 | CASSIATGVGSPLHF
NA | TRBV6-2/TRBV6-3 | CASSLPFRGRSGNTIYF
NA | TRBV2 | CASYSVLNTEAFF
NA | TRBV5-1 | CASSLDTHQPQHF
NA | TRBV11-3 | CASSFLYGGRAEAFF
NA | TRBV5-1 | CASSRKTGASTDTQYF
NA | TRBV6-5 | CASNVAGVNGYTF
NA | TRBV19 | CASSIQGAKYEQYF
NA | TRBV5-1 | CASSLGRAGRTDTQYF
NA | TRBV19 | CASSISRDPNTEAFF
NA | TRBV5-8 | CASSTGTGDLGPQHF
NA | TRBV18 | CASSARTGQNEKLFF
NA | TRBV13 | CASSLGDIVNEQFF
once | TRBV5-6 | CASSTTAYGYTF